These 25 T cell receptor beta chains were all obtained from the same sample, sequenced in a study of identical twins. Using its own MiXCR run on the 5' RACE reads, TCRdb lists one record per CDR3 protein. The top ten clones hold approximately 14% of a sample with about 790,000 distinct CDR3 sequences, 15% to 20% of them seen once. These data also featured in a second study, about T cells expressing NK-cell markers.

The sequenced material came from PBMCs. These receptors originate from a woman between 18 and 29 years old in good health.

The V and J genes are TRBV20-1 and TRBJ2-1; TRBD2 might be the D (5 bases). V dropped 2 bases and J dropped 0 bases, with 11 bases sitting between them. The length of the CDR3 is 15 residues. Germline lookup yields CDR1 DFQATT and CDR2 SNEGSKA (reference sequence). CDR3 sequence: CSARSDWSSYNEQFF. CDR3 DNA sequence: TGCAGTGCTAGATCGGACTGGAGCTCCTACAATGAGCAGTTCTTC.

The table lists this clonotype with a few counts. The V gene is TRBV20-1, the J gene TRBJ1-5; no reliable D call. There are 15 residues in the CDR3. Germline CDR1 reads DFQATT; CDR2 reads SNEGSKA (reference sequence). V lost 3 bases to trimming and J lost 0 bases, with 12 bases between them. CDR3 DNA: TGCAGTGCTAGTGGCCAGGAGTATAGCAATCAGCCCCAGCATTTT. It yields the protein CSASGQEYSNQPQHF.

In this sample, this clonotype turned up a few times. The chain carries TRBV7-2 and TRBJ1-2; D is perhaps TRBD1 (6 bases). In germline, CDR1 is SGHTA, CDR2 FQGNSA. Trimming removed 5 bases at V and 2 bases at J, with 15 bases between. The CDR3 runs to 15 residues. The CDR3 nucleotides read TGTGCCAGCAGCCCCGGGTGGGGGCAAAACTATGGCTACACCTTC. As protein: CASSPGWGQNYGYTF.

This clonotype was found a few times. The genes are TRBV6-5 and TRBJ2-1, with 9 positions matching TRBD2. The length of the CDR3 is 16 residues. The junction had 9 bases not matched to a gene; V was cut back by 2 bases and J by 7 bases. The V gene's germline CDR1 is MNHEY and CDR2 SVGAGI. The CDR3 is CASSYRAGGPGNEQFF. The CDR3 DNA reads TGTGCCAGCAGTTACAGGGCGGGAGGGCCTGGGAATGAGCAGTTCTTC.

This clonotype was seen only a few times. The CDR3 DNA reads TGTGCCAGCAGCGTAGAACACAGCTACGAGCAGTACTTC. This gives the protein CASSVEHSYEQYF. This chain links TRBV9 with TRBJ2-7; the D is unclear. Germline V gives CDR1 SGDLS, CDR2 YYNGEE. The length of the CDR3 is 13 residues. Trimming stripped 0 bases from V and 3 bases from J, with 7 bases between.

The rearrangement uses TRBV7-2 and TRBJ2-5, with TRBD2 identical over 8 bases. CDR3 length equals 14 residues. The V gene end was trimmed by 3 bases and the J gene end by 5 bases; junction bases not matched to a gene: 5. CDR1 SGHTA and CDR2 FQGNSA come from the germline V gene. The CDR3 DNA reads TGTGCCAGCAGCTTCGGACTAGCCGGGGAGACCCAGTACTTC. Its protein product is CASSFGLAGETQYF.

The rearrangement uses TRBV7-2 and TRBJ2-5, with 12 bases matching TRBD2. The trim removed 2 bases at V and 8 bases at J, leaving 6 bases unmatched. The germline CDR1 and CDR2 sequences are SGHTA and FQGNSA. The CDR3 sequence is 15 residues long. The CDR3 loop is CASSLLAGGPGTQYF. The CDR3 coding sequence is TGTGCCAGCAGCTTACTAGCGGGAGGGCCAGGAACCCAGTACTTC.

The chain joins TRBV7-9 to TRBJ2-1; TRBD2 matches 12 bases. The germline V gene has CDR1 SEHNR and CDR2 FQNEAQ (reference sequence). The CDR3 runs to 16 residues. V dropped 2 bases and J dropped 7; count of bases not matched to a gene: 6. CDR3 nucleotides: TGTGCCAGCAGCTTAACCTGGACTAGCGGGGTTAATGAGCAGTTCTTC. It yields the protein CASSLTWTSGVNEQFF.

The CDR3 sequence: CAASAHYEQYF. CDR3 coding DNA: TGTGCCGCGTCCGCGCACTACGAGCAGTACTTC. This chain connects TRBV6-2 or TRBV6-3 to TRBJ2-7; D not certain. There are 11 residues in the CDR3. Germline CDR1 MNHEY, CDR2 SVGEGT. Between the trimmed V and J ends, which lost 11 bases and 3 bases, there was a span of 11 bases.

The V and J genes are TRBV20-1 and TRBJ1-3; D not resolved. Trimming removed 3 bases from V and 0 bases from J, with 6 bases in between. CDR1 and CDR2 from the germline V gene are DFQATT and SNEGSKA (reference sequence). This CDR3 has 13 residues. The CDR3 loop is CSARLVSGNTIYF. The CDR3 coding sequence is TGCAGTGCTAGGCTTGTCTCTGGAAACACCATATATTTT.

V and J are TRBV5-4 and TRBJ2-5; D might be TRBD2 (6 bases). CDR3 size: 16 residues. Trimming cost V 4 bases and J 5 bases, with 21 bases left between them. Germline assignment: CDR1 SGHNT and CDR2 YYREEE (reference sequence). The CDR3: CASSLGRDSAGETQYF. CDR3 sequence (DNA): TGTGCCAGCAGCCTCGGCCGGGACTCCGCGGGGGAGACCCAGTACTTC.

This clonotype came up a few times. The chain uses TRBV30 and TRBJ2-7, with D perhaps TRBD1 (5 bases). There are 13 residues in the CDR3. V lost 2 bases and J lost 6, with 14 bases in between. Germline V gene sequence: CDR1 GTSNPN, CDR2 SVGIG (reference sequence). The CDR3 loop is CAWSFRVMGEQYF. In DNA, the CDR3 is TGTGCCTGGAGTTTCAGGGTCATGGGCGAGCAGTACTTC.

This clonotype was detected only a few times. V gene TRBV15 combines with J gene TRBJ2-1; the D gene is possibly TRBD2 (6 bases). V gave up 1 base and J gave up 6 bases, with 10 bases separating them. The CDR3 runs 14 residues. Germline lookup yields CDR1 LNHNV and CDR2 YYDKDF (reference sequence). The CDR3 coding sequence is TGTGCCACCAGCAGAGTGACTAGAGGCAATGAGCAGTTCTTC. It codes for CATSRVTRGNEQFF.

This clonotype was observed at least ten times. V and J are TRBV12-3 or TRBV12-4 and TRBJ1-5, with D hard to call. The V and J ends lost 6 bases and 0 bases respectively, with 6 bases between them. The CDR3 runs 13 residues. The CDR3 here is CASSALSNQPQHF. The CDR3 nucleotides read TGTGCCAGCAGCGCCCTTAGCAATCAGCCCCAGCATTTT.

The CDR3 DNA sequence: TGTGCCACCGGACAGGGAGTGAGCAATGAGCAGTTCTTC. Residues: CATGQGVSNEQFF. V usage is TRBV24-1 and J usage is TRBJ2-1, with 8 bases aligning to TRBD1. The CDR3 has 13 amino acids. Germline V gives CDR1 KGHDR, CDR2 SFDVKD. V lost 9 bases to trimming and J lost 6 bases; unmatched junction nucleotides: 6.

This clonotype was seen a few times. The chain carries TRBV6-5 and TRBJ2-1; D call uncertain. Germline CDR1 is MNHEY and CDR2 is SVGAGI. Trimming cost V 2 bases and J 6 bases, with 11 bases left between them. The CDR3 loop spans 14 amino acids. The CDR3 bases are TGTGCCAGCAGTTACCTAAACTCGGCCAATGAGCAGTTCTTC. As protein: CASSYLNSANEQFF.

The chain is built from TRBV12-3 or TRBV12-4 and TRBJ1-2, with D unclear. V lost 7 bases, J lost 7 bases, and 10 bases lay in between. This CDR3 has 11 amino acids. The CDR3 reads CASTMGSGYTF. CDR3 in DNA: TGTGCCAGCACCATGGGATCTGGCTACACCTTC.

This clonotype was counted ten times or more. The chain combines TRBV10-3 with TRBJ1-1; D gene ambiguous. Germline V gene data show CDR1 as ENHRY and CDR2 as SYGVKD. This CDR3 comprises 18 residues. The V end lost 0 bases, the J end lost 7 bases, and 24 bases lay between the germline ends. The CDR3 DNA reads TGTGCCATCAGTGAGTCGATTGTGAACACGGAATACGGTTTTGAAGCTTTCTTT. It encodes CAISESIVNTEYGFEAFF.

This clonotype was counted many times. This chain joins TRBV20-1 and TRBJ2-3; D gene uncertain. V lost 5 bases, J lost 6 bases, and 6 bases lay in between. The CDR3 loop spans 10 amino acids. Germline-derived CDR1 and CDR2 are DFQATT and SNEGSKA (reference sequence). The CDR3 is CSAGPDTQYF. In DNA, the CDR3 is TGCAGTGCTGGCCCGGATACGCAGTATTTT.

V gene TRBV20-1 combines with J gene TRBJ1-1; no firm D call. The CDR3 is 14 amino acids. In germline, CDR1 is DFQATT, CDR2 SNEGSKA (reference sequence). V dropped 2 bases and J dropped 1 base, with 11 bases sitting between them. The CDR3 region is CSARRRRTNTEAFF. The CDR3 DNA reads TGCAGTGCTAGAAGGCGGCGAACGAACACTGAAGCTTTCTTT.

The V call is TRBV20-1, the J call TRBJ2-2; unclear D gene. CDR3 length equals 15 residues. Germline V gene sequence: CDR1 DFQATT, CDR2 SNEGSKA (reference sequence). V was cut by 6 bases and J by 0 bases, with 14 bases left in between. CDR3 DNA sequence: TGCAGTGCCGAAGGGCACACCCCGAACACCGGGGAGCTGTTTTTT. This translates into CSAEGHTPNTGELFF.

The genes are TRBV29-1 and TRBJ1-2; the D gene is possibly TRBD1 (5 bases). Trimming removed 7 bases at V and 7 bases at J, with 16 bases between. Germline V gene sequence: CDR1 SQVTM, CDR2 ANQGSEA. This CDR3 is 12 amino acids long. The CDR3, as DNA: TGCAGCGCCGGAGTGGGGGTCTCTGGCTACACCTTC. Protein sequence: CSAGVGVSGYTF.

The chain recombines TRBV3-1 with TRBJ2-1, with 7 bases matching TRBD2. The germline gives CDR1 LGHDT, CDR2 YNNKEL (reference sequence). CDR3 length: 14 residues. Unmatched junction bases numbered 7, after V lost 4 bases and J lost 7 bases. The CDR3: CASSPPGRGNEQFF. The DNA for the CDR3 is TGTGCCAGCAGCCCCCCGGGGCGGGGGAATGAGCAGTTCTTC.

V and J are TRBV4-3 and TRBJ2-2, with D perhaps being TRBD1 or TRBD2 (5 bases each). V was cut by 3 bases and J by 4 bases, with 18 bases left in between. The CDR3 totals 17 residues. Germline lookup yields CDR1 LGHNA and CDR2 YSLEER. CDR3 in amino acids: CASSQHLPGRVTGELFF. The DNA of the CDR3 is TGCGCCAGCAGCCAGCACTTACCGGGACGTGTCACCGGGGAGCTGTTTTTT.

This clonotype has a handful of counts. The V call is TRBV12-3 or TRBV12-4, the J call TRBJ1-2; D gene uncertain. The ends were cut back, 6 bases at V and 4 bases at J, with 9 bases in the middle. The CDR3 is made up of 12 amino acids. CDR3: CASSGTFYGYTF. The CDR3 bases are TGTGCCAGCAGCGGTACTTTCTATGGCTACACCTTC.